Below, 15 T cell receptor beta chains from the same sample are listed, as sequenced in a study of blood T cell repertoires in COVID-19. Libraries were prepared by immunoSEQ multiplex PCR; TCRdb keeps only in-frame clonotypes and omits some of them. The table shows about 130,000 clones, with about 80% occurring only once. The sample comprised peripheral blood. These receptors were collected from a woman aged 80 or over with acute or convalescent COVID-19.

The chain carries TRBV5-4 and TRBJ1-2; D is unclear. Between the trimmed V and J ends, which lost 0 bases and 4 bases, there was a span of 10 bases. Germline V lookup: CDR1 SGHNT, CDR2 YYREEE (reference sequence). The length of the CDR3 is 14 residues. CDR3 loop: CASSLDPPGYGYTF. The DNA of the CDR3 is TGTGCCAGCAGCTTGGATCCCCCGGGCTATGGCTACACCTTC.

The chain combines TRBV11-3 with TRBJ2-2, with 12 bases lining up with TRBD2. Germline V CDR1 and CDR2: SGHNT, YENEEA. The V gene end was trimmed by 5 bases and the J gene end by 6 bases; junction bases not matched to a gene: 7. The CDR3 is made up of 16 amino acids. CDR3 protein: CASSLWTSGEAGELFF. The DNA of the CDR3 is TGTGCCAGCAGCCTTTGGACTAGCGGGGAAGCCGGGGAGCTGTTTTTT.

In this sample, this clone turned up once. CDR3 loop: CASSFGRGGSDTQYF. CDR3 DNA: TGTGCCAGCAGTTTCGGCAGGGGCGGGTCGGATACGCAGTATTTT. The chain combines TRBV27 with TRBJ2-3; tentatively, D is TRBD1 (6 bases). The V and J ends lost 3 bases and 6 bases respectively, with 16 bases between them. This CDR3 has 15 amino acids. CDR1 is MNHEY and CDR2 is SMNVEV in the germline V gene (reference sequence).

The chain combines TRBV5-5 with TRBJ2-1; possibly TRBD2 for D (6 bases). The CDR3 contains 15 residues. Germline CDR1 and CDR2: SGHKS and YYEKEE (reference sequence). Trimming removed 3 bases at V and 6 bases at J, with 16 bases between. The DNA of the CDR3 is TGTGCCAGCAGCTCTACAGGACTAAGTACCAATGAGCAGTTCTTC. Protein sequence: CASSSTGLSTNEQFF.

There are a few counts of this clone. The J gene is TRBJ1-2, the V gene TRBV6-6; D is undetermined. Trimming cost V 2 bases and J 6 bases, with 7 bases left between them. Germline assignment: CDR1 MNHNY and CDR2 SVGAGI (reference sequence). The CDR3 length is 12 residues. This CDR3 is CASSYREDGYTF. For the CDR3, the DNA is TGTGCCAGCAGTTACAGGGAGGATGGCTACACCTTC.

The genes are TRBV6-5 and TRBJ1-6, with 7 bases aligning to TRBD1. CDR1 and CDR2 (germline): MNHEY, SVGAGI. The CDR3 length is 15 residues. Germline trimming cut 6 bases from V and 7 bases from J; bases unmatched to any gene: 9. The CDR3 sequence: CASRDSGQQNSPLHF. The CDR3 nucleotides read TGTGCCAGCAGAGATTCGGGACAGCAAAATTCACCCCTCCACTTT.

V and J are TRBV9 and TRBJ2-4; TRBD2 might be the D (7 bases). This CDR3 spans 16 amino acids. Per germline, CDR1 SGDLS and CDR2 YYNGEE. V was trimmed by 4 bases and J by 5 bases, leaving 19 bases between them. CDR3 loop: CASSLSGGGAQNIQYF. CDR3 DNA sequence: TGTGCCAGCAGCTTGTCCGGCGGGGGCGCGCAAAACATTCAGTACTTC.

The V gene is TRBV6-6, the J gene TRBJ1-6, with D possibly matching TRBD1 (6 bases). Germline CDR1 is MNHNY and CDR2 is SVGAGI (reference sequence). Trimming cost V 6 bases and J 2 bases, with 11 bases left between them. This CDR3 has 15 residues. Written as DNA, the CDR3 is TGTGCCAGCAGCGACAGGTCCCCCTATAATTCACCCCTCCACTTT. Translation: CASSDRSPYNSPLHF.

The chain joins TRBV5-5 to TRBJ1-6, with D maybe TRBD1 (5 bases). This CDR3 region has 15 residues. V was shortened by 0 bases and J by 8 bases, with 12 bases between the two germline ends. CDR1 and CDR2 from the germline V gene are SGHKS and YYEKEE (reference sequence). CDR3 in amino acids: CASSLAGGTYSPLHF. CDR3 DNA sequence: TGTGCCAGCAGCTTGGCCGGAGGGACGTATTCACCCCTCCACTTT. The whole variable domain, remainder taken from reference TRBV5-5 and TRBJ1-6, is DAGVTQSPTHLIKTRGQQVTLRCSPISGHKSVSWYQQVLGQGPQFIFQYYEKEERGRGNFPDRFSARQFPNYSSELNVNALLLGDSALYLCASSLAGGTYSPLHFGNGTRLTVT.

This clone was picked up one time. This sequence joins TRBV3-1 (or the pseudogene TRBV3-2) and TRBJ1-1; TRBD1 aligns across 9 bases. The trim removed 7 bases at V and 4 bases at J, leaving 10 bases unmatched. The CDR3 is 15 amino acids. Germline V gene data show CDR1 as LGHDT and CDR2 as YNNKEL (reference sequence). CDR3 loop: CASTTGGRVGTEAFF. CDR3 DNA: TGTGCCAGCACTACAGGGGGCAGGGTGGGCACTGAAGCTTTCTTT.

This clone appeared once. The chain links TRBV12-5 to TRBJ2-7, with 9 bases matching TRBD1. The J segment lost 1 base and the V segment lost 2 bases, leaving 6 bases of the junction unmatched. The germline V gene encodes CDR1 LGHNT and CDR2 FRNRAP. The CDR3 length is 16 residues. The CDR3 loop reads CASGLTSGTGSYEQYF. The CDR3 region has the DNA TGTGCTAGTGGTTTGACCTCCGGGACAGGGTCCTACGAGCAGTACTTC. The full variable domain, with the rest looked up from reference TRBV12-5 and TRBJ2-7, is DARVTQTPRHKVTEMGQEVTMRCQPILGHNTVFWYRQTMMQGLELLAYFRNRAPLDDSGMPKDRFSAEMPDATLATLKIQPSEPRDSAVYFCASGLTSGTGSYEQYFGPGTRLTVT.

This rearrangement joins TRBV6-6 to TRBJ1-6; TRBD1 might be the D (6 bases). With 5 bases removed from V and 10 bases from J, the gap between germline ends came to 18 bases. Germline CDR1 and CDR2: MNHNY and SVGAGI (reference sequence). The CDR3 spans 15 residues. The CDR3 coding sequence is TGTGCCAGCAGTCCCAACAAACAGGGAGTATCACCCCTCCACTTT. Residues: CASSPNKQGVSPLHF.

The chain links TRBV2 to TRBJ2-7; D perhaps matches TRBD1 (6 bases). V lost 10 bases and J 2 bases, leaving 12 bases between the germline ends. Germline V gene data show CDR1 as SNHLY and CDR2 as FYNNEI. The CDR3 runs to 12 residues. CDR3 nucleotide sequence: TGTGCCATTGACAGGAAACCCTACGAGCAGTACTTC. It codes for CAIDRKPYEQYF.

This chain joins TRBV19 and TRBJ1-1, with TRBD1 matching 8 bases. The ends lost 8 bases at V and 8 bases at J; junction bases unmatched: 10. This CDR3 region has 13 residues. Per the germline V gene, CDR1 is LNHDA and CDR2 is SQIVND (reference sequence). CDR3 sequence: CASLGQGLREAFF. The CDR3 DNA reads TGTGCCAGTCTTGGACAGGGACTTCGGGAAGCTTTCTTT.

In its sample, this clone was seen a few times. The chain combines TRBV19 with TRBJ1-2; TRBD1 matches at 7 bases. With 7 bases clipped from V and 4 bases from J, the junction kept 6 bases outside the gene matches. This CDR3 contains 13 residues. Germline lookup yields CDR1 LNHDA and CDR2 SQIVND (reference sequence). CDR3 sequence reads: CASTPDRRYGYTF. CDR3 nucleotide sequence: TGTGCCAGTACCCCGGACAGGCGCTATGGCTACACCTTC.